The clone carrying this T cell receptor beta chain appeared many times. This sample was included in a study of T cells in Graves' hyperthyroidism and ophthalmopathy. RNA transcripts gave rise to amplified TCR beta CDR3 regions. A set of HTBI primers served as the primers for a first-round RT-PCR of the TCR CDR3. Each CDR3 protein is one row after TCRdb ran MiXCR on the multiplex PCR reads. In the table there are 350,000 to 450,000 distinct CDR3 sequences, approximately 15% of which are singletons. With 0 bases removed from V and 0 bases from J, the gap between germline ends came to 3 bases. This CDR3 has 14 residues. The germline gives CDR1 MNHNY, CDR2 SVGAGI (reference sequence). In patients aged 18 to 65, hyperthyroidism was newly diagnosed, with duration under 2 months. Criteria for exclusion of patients were uncontrolled infection, other autoimmune disease, pregnancy or lactation. Roughly 9.1 ml of fresh peripheral blood supplied the PBMCs.

The TCR originated in a woman aged 60-75 years with Graves' hyperthyroidism. The sample taken for sequencing was blood. The V call is TRBV6-6, the J call TRBJ2-1; D remains ambiguous. The CDR3, as DNA: TGTGCCAGCAGTTACTCGAGCTCCTACAATGAGCAGTTCTTC. This codes for CASSYSSSYNEQFF.